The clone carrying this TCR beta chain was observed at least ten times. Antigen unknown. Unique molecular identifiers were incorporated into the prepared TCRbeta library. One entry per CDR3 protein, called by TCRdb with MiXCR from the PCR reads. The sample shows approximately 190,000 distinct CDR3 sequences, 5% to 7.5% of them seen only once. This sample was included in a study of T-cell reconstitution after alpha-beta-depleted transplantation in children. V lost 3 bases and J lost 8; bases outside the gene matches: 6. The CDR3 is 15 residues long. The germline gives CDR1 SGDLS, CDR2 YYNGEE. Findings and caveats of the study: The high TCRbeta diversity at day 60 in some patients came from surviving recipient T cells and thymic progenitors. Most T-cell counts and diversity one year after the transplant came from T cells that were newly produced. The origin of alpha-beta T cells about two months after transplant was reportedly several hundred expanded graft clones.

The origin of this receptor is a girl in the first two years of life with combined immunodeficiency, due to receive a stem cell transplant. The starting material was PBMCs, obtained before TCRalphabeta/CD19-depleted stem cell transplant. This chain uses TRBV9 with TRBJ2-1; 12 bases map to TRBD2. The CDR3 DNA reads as TGTGCCAGCAGCGCTAGCGGGAGGGCCGTCTATGAGCAGTTCTTC. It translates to CASSASGRAVYEQFF.